The rows below give T cell receptor beta chains drawn from one sample of a study of radiotherapy plus CTLA-4 blockade in lung cancer. Produced via immunoSEQ multiplex PCR; TCRdb's table is partial and in-frame only. The profile shows roughly 73,000 clones, around 87% of them singletons. The source material was peripheral blood, sampled from a patient treated with radiotherapy plus ipilimumab. The receptors come from a human donor with non-small cell lung cancer that progressed on radiotherapy plus ipilimumab. The CDR3 runs from the conserved cysteine through the conserved F or W. D genes are given only for firm matches. Clone size is shown for a subset of rows, as once, few, many or a class of expanded clone.

J gene: TRBJ2-1
clone size: .
V gene: TRBV7-3
D gene: .
CDR3 protein: CASSLAPRSYNEQFF
CDR3 DNA: TGTGCCAGCAGCTTAGCCCCCCGCTCCTACAATGAGCAGTTCTTC

J gene: TRBJ1-1
clone size: once
V gene: TRBV28
D gene: TRBD1
CDR3 protein: CASSLTGGYMNTEAFF
CDR3 DNA: TGTGCCAGCAGTTTGACAGGGGGCTACATGAACACTGAAGCTTTCTTT

J gene: TRBJ2-5
clone size: .
V gene: TRBV4-1
D gene: TRBD2
CDR3 protein: CASSQGGGGETQYF
CDR3 DNA: TGCGCCAGCAGCCAAGGGGGGGGAGGGGAGACCCAGTACTTC

J gene: TRBJ1-4
clone size: once
V gene: TRBV28
D gene: TRBD1
CDR3 protein: CASSPGTGLGEKLFF
CDR3 DNA: TGTGCCAGCAGTCCCGGGACAGGGCTTGGCGAAAAACTGTTTTTT

J gene: TRBJ1-5
clone size: once
V gene: TRBV14
D gene: .
CDR3 protein: CASSLKPRNRSLGNQPQHF
CDR3 DNA: TGTGCCAGCAGCCTAAAGCCTAGGAACAGGAGTTTAGGTAATCAGCCCCAGCATTTT

J gene: TRBJ2-5
clone size: .
V gene: TRBV30
D gene: .
CDR3 protein: CAWRKGAGETQYF
CDR3 DNA: TGTGCCTGGAGGAAGGGGGCGGGGGAGACCCAGTACTTC

J gene: TRBJ1-2
clone size: .
V gene: TRBV5-1
D gene: .
CDR3 protein: CASSGQNYGYTF
CDR3 DNA: TGCGCCAGCAGCGGACAGAACTATGGCTACACCTTC

J gene: TRBJ1-2
clone size: .
V gene: TRBV29-1
D gene: .
CDR3 protein: CSVVRDRANYGYTF
CDR3 DNA: TGCAGCGTTGTCCGCGACAGAGCTAACTATGGCTACACCTTC

J gene: TRBJ2-1
clone size: .
V gene: TRBV5-4
D gene: .
CDR3 protein: CASSPGGGGNEQFF
CDR3 DNA: TGTGCCAGCAGCCCGGGTGGGGGCGGAAATGAGCAGTTCTTC

J gene: TRBJ2-2
clone size: .
V gene: TRBV13
D gene: TRBD2
CDR3 protein: CASSLFLAGRNTGELFF
CDR3 DNA: TGTGCCAGCAGCTTGTTCCTAGCGGGGAGAAACACCGGGGAGCTGTTTTTT

J gene: TRBJ2-6
clone size: .
V gene: TRBV27
D gene: .
CDR3 protein: CASRTTTGSSGANVLTF
CDR3 DNA: TGTGCCAGCAGAACTACGACAGGCTCCTCTGGGGCCAACGTCCTGACTTTC

J gene: TRBJ1-4
clone size: once
V gene: TRBV5-1
D gene: .
CDR3 protein: CASSRRTGNEKLFF
CDR3 DNA: TGCGCCAGCAGCCGAAGGACGGGGAATGAAAAACTGTTTTTT

J gene: TRBJ2-1
clone size: .
V gene: TRBV5-1
D gene: .
CDR3 protein: CASSGDTSSYNEQFF
CDR3 DNA: TGCGCCAGCAGTGGGGACACGAGCTCCTACAATGAGCAGTTCTTC

J gene: TRBJ2-6
clone size: once
V gene: TRBV6-6
D gene: .
CDR3 protein: CASSYERGGANVLTF
CDR3 DNA: TGTGCCAGCAGTTACGAGAGGGGAGGGGCCAACGTCCTGACTTTC

J gene: TRBJ2-2
clone size: .
V gene: TRBV9
D gene: TRBD2
CDR3 protein: CASSRGTSGIAGELFF
CDR3 DNA: TGTGCCAGCAGCCGCGGGACTAGCGGGATTGCCGGGGAGCTGTTTTTT

J gene: TRBJ1-4
clone size: .
V gene: TRBV5-1
D gene: .
CDR3 protein: CASSLGAANEKLFF
CDR3 DNA: TGCGCCAGCAGCTTGGGGGCAGCGAATGAAAAACTGTTTTTT

J gene: TRBJ2-3
clone size: once
V gene: TRBV11-2
D gene: TRBD2
CDR3 protein: CASSFGAGGLTDTQYF
CDR3 DNA: TGTGCCAGCAGCTTCGGAGCGGGAGGTCTCACAGATACGCAGTATTTT

J gene: TRBJ2-1
clone size: .
V gene: TRBV7-8
D gene: TRBD1
CDR3 protein: CASSLQGRSYNEQFF
CDR3 DNA: TGTGCCAGCAGCCTACAGGGGAGATCCTACAATGAGCAGTTCTTC

J gene: TRBJ1-5
clone size: .
V gene: TRBV11-2
D gene: TRBD1
CDR3 protein: CASSSQGWEPQHF
CDR3 DNA: TGTGCCAGCAGCTCACAGGGGTGGGAGCCCCAGCATTTT

J gene: TRBJ2-7
clone size: .
V gene: TRBV20-1
D gene: TRBD1
CDR3 protein: CSAADRVEQYF
CDR3 DNA: TGCAGTGCTGCGGACAGGGTCGAGCAGTACTTC

J gene: TRBJ2-7
clone size: .
V gene: TRBV7-2
D gene: TRBD1
CDR3 protein: CASSLDLGQATYEQYF
CDR3 DNA: TGTGCCAGCAGCCTTGATCTGGGACAGGCCACCTACGAGCAGTACTTC

J gene: TRBJ1-5
clone size: .
V gene: TRBV9
D gene: .
CDR3 protein: CASSKGVSNQPQHF
CDR3 DNA: TGTGCCAGCAGCAAGGGGGTAAGCAATCAGCCCCAGCATTTT

J gene: TRBJ2-3
clone size: .
V gene: TRBV18
D gene: TRBD2
CDR3 protein: CASSLSGGTDTQYF
CDR3 DNA: TGTGCCAGCTCACTCAGCGGGGGCACAGATACGCAGTATTTT

J gene: TRBJ1-1
clone size: few
V gene: TRBV27
D gene: .
CDR3 protein: CASSSAQMNTEAFF
CDR3 DNA: TGTGCCAGCAGTTCCGCCCAAATGAACACTGAAGCTTTCTTT

J gene: TRBJ2-1
clone size: .
V gene: TRBV5-1
D gene: TRBD2
CDR3 protein: CASSIRLAGGPGYYNEQFF
CDR3 DNA: TGCGCCAGCAGCATCCGACTAGCGGGAGGGCCAGGGTACTACAATGAGCAGTTCTTC

J gene: TRBJ2-7
clone size: .
V gene: TRBV4-1
D gene: TRBD2
CDR3 protein: CASSQEITSAAYEQYF
CDR3 DNA: TGCGCCAGCAGCCAAGAGATAACTAGCGCTGCCTACGAGCAGTACTTC

J gene: TRBJ1-1
clone size: .
V gene: TRBV9
D gene: .
CDR3 protein: CASSVAWVTEAFF
CDR3 DNA: TGTGCCAGCAGCGTAGCCTGGGTGACTGAAGCTTTCTTT

J gene: TRBJ1-5
clone size: .
V gene: TRBV19
D gene: .
CDR3 protein: CASSLRGGFRQPQHF
CDR3 DNA: TGTGCCAGTAGTCTCAGAGGAGGGTTTAGGCAGCCCCAGCATTTT

J gene: TRBJ1-5
clone size: .
V gene: TRBV28
D gene: .
CDR3 protein: CASIWGRRNQPQHF
CDR3 DNA: TGTGCCAGCATCTGGGGGAGACGCAATCAGCCCCAGCATTTT

J gene: TRBJ2-1
clone size: .
V gene: TRBV28
D gene: TRBD2
CDR3 protein: CASSLGASGNDEQFF
CDR3 DNA: TGTGCCAGCAGTTTGGGGGCTAGCGGGAATGATGAGCAGTTCTTC

J gene: TRBJ1-5
clone size: .
V gene: TRBV19
D gene: TRBD1
CDR3 protein: CASSGTAINQPQHF
CDR3 DNA: TGTGCCAGTAGTGGGACAGCGATCAATCAGCCCCAGCATTTT

J gene: TRBJ2-5
clone size: .
V gene: TRBV7-2
D gene: TRBD2
CDR3 protein: CASSLGGGVETQYF
CDR3 DNA: TGTGCCAGCAGCTTAGGGGGGGGAGTGGAGACCCAGTACTTC

J gene: TRBJ2-1
clone size: .
V gene: TRBV29-1
D gene: TRBD2
CDR3 protein: CSVDGRGAYNEQFF
CDR3 DNA: TGCAGCGTTGACGGGAGGGGCGCCTACAATGAGCAGTTCTTC

J gene: TRBJ1-1
clone size: .
V gene: TRBV5-1
D gene: TRBD1
CDR3 protein: CASRSRQGNTEAFF
CDR3 DNA: TGCGCCAGCAGAAGTAGACAGGGGAACACTGAAGCTTTCTTT

J gene: TRBJ2-1
clone size: .
V gene: TRBV6-5
D gene: .
CDR3 protein: CASSYSIAGNEQFF
CDR3 DNA: TGTGCCAGCAGTTACTCGATTGCTGGGAATGAGCAGTTCTTC

J gene: TRBJ2-5
clone size: .
V gene: TRBV7-9
D gene: .
CDR3 protein: CASSTTAIQETQYF
CDR3 DNA: TGTGCCAGCAGCACAACCGCGATCCAAGAGACCCAGTACTTC

J gene: TRBJ2-3
clone size: .
V gene: TRBV19
D gene: .
CDR3 protein: CASSIMVGSTDTQYF
CDR3 DNA: TGTGCCAGTAGTATAATGGTGGGGTCCACAGATACGCAGTATTTT

J gene: TRBJ2-3
clone size: .
V gene: TRBV6-1
D gene: TRBD1
CDR3 protein: CASRGQGITDTQYF
CDR3 DNA: TGTGCCAGCAGGGGACAGGGAATCACAGATACGCAGTATTTT

J gene: TRBJ1-5
clone size: .
V gene: TRBV10-2
D gene: .
CDR3 protein: CASSRTGIGQPQHF
CDR3 DNA: TGCGCCAGCAGTCGAACAGGGATCGGTCAGCCCCAGCATTTT

J gene: TRBJ1-5
clone size: .
V gene: TRBV5-6
D gene: .
CDR3 protein: CASSLVGEGNQPQHF
CDR3 DNA: TGTGCCAGCAGCTTGGTGGGGGAGGGGAATCAGCCCCAGCATTTT

J gene: TRBJ2-2
clone size: .
V gene: TRBV2
D gene: .
CDR3 protein: CASSEIEVELFF
CDR3 DNA: TGTGCCAGCAGTGAGATTGAGGTGGAGCTGTTTTTT

J gene: TRBJ2-1
clone size: .
V gene: TRBV6-5
D gene: TRBD2
CDR3 protein: CASSYRTSGSQNEQFF
CDR3 DNA: TGTGCCAGCAGTTACCGGACTAGCGGGAGTCAGAATGAGCAGTTCTTC

J gene: TRBJ2-7
clone size: .
V gene: TRBV27
D gene: TRBD2
CDR3 protein: CASKERGYEQYF
CDR3 DNA: TGTGCCAGCAAAGAGCGGGGCTACGAGCAGTACTTC

J gene: TRBJ2-2
clone size: .
V gene: TRBV10-1
D gene: TRBD1
CDR3 protein: CASSQTGGTGELFF
CDR3 DNA: TGCGCCAGCAGCCAAACAGGGGGCACCGGGGAGCTGTTTTTT

J gene: TRBJ2-3
clone size: .
V gene: TRBV5-4
D gene: TRBD2
CDR3 protein: CASSRTSGRGADTQYF
CDR3 DNA: TGTGCCAGCAGCCGGACTAGCGGGAGGGGCGCAGATACGCAGTATTTT

J gene: TRBJ2-5
clone size: .
V gene: TRBV6-1
D gene: TRBD1
CDR3 protein: CASSIQTGSYETQYF
CDR3 DNA: TGTGCCAGCAGTATCCAGACAGGGTCTTATGAGACCCAGTACTTC